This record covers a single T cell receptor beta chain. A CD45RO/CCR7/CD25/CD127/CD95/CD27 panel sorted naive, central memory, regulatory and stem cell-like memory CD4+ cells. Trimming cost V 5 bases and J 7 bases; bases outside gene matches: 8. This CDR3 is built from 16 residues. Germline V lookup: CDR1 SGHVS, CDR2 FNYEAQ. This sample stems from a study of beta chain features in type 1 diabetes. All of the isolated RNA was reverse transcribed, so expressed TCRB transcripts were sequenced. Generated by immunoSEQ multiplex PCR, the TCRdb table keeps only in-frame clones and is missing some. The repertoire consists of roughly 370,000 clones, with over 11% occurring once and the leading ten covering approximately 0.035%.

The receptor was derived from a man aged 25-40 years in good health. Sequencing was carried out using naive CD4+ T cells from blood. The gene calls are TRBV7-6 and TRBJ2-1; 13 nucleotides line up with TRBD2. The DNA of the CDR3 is TGTGCCAGCAGCACGGGACTAGCGGGGTTGGTTAATGAGCAGTTCTTC. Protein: CASSTGLAGLVNEQFF.